Below are 10 T cell receptor beta chains sequenced from a single sample in a study of graft-versus-host responses after intestinal transplantation (dated by TCRdb to the early 2020s). Library preparation employed the immunoSEQ multiplex PCR assay. TCRdb carries this immuneACCESS record with in-frame sequences only. Its versions omit some clonotypes, under half of them owing to an unresolved V gene in the studies checked, with the rest unexplained. The sample contains over 75,000 clones, more than 75% of them found a single time. The top ten clonotypes cover under 9.5% of the sample. These receptors have no identified antigens. The time point label for this specimen denotes: cells obtained before transplantation from donor or recipient. Sequenced here: unstimulated CD8+ T cells sorted from spleen or lymph node cells, sampled before transplant. Receptors were obtained from a human donor who was the organ donor for an intestinal transplant.

The CDR3 spells CASSPIAGGTYEQYF. The CDR3 DNA sequence: TGTGCCAGCAGTCCTATAGCGGGGGGGACCTACGAGCAGTACTTC. V is TRBV2 and J is TRBJ2-7; 11 bases are a match to TRBD2. J lost 2 bases, V lost 5 bases, and 5 bases had no gene match. The CDR3 spans 15 residues. Germline CDR1 is SNHLY and CDR2 is FYNNEI.

The gene calls are TRBV7-8 and TRBJ1-5; D is unresolved. With 6 bases removed from V and 0 bases from J, the gap between germline ends came to 9 bases. CDR1 is SGHVS, CDR2 FQNEAQ, per germline. This CDR3 region has 14 residues. The CDR3 region has the DNA TGTGCCAGCAGATCTGACTATAGCAATCAGCCCCAGCATTTT. Protein product: CASRSDYSNQPQHF.

V is TRBV5-1 and J is TRBJ2-5; no reliable D call. The J call is in doubt because the DNA end fits TRBJ2-7 better. The germline V gene has CDR1 SGHRS and CDR2 YFSETQ. CDR3 size: 14 residues. The CDR3 DNA reads as TGCGCCAGCAGCTTTGGATGGAGCTCCTACGAGCAGTACTTC. It codes for CASSFGWSSYEQYF.

The chain recombines TRBV6-5 with TRBJ2-3; D is perhaps TRBD1 (6 bases). This CDR3 contains 16 residues. V shed 4 bases and J shed 1 base, with 15 bases lying between them. CDR1 MNHEY and CDR2 SVGAGI come from the germline V gene. The CDR3 DNA reads as TGTGCCAGCAGTTCTGTACAGGGATGGGGCACAGATACGCAGTATTTT. Protein: CASSSVQGWGTDTQYF.

The genes are TRBV5-5 and TRBJ1-1; D might be TRBD1 (6 bases). Per the germline V gene, CDR1 is SGHKS and CDR2 is YYEKEE (reference sequence). The CDR3 contains 13 residues. The ends were cut back, 2 bases at V and 6 bases at J, with 11 bases in the middle. The CDR3 bases are TGTGCCAGCAGCTTCTACGGACAGTCTGAAGCTTTCTTT. Translation: CASSFYGQSEAFF.

The V and J genes are TRBV7-9 and TRBJ1-1; D uncertain. Germline lookup yields CDR1 SEHNR and CDR2 FQNEAQ (reference sequence). The V gene lost 0 bases and the J gene lost 1 base, with 6 bases spanning the gap. The length of the CDR3 is 14 residues. The CDR3: CASSLAAGNTEAFF. In nucleotides, the CDR3 is TGTGCCAGCAGCTTAGCGGCGGGGAACACTGAAGCTTTCTTT.

The CDR3 region is CASSEGGGGSYTQYF. Written as DNA, the CDR3 is TGTGCCAGCAGTGAAGGTGGCGGGGGTTCCTATACGCAGTATTTT. The chain combines TRBV6-1 with TRBJ2-3; 7 bases fit TRBD2. This CDR3 has 15 amino acids. V shed 1 base and J 7 bases; nucleotides not matched to a gene: 8. Germline-derived CDR1 and CDR2 are MNHNS and SASEGT.

The chain recombines TRBV30 with TRBJ2-1; D uncertain. The CDR3 is 11 residues long. Trimming cost V 0 bases and J 6 bases, with 3 bases left between them. CDR1 is GTSNPN, CDR2 SVGIG, per germline (reference sequence). This chain's CDR3 is CAWSVGNEQFF. CDR3 DNA: TGTGCCTGGAGTGTTGGCAATGAGCAGTTCTTC.

The V gene is TRBV28, the J gene TRBJ2-5; no clear D. The DNA end favors TRBJ2-7, so the J call may be wrong. The germline V gene has CDR1 MDHEN and CDR2 SYDVKM. The CDR3 is 11 residues long. Here the CDR3 DNA reads TGTGCCTCGACGGATACCTACGAGCAGTACTTC. It translates to CASTDTYEQYF.

The genes are TRBV28 and TRBJ2-7, with D possibly TRBD2 on 6 matching bases. Germline lookup yields CDR1 MDHEN and CDR2 SYDVKM. The length of the CDR3 is 15 residues. With 1 base removed from V and 5 bases from J, the gap between germline ends came to 15 bases. CDR3 amino acids: CASSLSGETGNEQYF. The CDR3 DNA is TGTGCCAGCAGTTTATCGGGGGAAACAGGCAACGAGCAGTACTTC.